This T cell receptor (beta chain) was recorded in a study of T cell clones after liver transplantation (dated 2019 in TCRdb). With respect to the entire study: ITN030ST, the source of the samples, was a randomized trial that attempted immunosuppression withdrawal within 2 years of liver transplantation. Donor-reactive T cell clones were identified by TCRbeta sequencing following a pre-transplant mixed lymphocyte reaction and were subsequently tracked in post-transplant blood. Third party-reactive TCRbeta sequences were also identified from pre-transplant MLRs to serve as an antigen-independent comparator for donor-reactive sequences. Three of the eight recipients were HCV-positive; the others were transplanted for non-autoimmune, non-viral indications. No induction therapy was given to the subjects, and standard immunosuppression was administered until randomization at 12-24 months post-transplant. Tolerance was defined as complete immunosuppression withdrawal for at least one year with no rise in liver enzymes beyond twice the upper limit of normal. Blood samples were collected pre-transplant, pre-randomization before withdrawal, and post-randomization after either full withdrawal or failed withdrawal. The studied cohort comprised 8 liver transplant recipients, 3 classified as tolerant and 5 as non-tolerant. Summary of the overall study and its limitations: When repertoire turnover was taken into account, detection of donor-reactive sequences was significantly reduced in 7 of 8 subjects for CD4 and in 8 of 8 subjects for CD8. Low numbers of available donor cells limited the measurable donor-reactive repertoire in a couple of subjects. The decline in donor-reactive sequences exceeded the decline in third party-reactive sequences, suggesting partial antigen-specific deletion that was unrelated to withdrawal success. Since no allograft tissue specimens were available, donor-reactive T cells may have migrated into the graft instead of being deleted. The conclusions were preliminary, being limited by small, heterogeneous patient numbers and by non-standardized post-transplant time points. A significant post-transplant decrease in circulating donor-reactive CD4 TCRbeta sequences was observed in 5 of 8 subjects, irrespective of tolerance or HCV status.

In this sample, this clone turned up a few times. The specificity of this receptor is unknown. No per-base quality is available; no much larger clone lies one base away. Thawed unstimulated PBMCs were stained for CD3, CD4 and CD8 and FACS-sorted into CD3+CD4+ and CD3+CD8+ populations. Each of the 8 studied subjects was randomized to immunosuppression withdrawal. The Qiagen DNeasy Blood and Tissue Kit was used for isolation of genomic DNA. Frozen genomic DNA underwent high-throughput TCRbeta CDR3 sequencing by immunoSEQ, including PCR amplification, mapping, bias correction and internal controls. The paper's processing steps were these. Productive rearrangements were kept, and unique TCRbeta sequences were defined by CDR3 nucleotide sequence plus V and J gene. Donor-reactive sequences required at least 5-fold expansion in CFSE-low cells versus unstimulated pre-transplant cells and at least 0.01% frequency. Minimum frequency thresholds were set for each subject based on the unstimulated sample with the lowest template count, ensuring at least 90% detection power. Repertoire turnover was measured by Jensen-Shannon divergence between the top 1000 TCRbeta sequences post- and pre-transplant. Changes in detection of donor-reactive sequences were tested with two-sided Fisher's exact tests. TCRdb re-hosts the immuneACCESS table, in-frame sequences only. Its copies lack some clones; in the studies checked, an unresolved V gene accounts for under half of them, and the cause for the rest is not known. V and J calls and clone size come straight from that table; D and trimming were deduced from the DNA. Present in this sample are under 60,000 clones, more than 70% of which were seen just once. In total, the top ten clones hold nearly 10% of the sample.

Looking up the germline V gene yields CDR1 SGHDT and CDR2 YYEEEE. The CDR3 contains 16 residues, cysteine and phenylalanine counted. Solely the CDR3 DNA is kept, with 48 bases framed from the first base. V is shortened by 3 bases, J by 1 base, and the region joining them spans 14 bases. The source was CD4+ T cells from blood, collected at the 22-month timepoint. The origin of this receptor is a human patient who received a liver transplant. After a transplant, the donor of the graft may account for some T cells. The receptor chain draws on TRBV5-6 and TRBJ1-5; the D gene is perhaps TRBD1, on 6 matching bases. DNA sequence: TGTGCCAGCAGCTCGCGGGGGGGCGTGAGCAATCAGCCCCAGCATTTT. Its protein is CASSSRGGVSNQPQHF.